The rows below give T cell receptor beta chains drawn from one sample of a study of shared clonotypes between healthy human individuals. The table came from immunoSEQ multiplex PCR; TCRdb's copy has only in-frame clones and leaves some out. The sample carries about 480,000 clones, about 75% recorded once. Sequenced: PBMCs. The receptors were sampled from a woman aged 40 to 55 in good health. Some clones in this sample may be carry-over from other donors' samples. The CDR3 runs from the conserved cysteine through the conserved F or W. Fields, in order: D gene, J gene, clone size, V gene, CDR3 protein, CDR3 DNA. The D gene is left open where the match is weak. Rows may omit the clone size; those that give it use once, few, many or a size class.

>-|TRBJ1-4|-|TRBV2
CASSATLSVPVKLFF
TGTGCCAGCAGTGCGACTCTCTCCGTCCCTGTAAAACTGTTTTTT
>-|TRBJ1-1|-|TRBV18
CASREDGPWRAFF
TGTGCCAGTCGCGAGGACGGCCCGTGGAGGGCTTTCTTT
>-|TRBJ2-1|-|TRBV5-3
CARSLPVGLAYDTEQFF
TGTGCCAGAAGCCTTCCCGTAGGGCTAGCGTATGACACTGAGCAGTTCTTC
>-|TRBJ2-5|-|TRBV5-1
CASSLAGRLETQYF
TGCGCCAGCAGCTTGGCCGGGCGGTTGGAGACCCAGTACTTC
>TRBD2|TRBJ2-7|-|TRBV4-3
CASSQALAGGGYEQYF
TGCGCCAGCAGCCAAGCCCTAGCGGGAGGGGGTTACGAGCAGTACTTC
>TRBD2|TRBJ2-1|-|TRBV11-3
CASSFRTSGSGEQFF
TGTGCCAGCAGCTTCCGGACTAGCGGGAGTGGTGAGCAGTTCTTC
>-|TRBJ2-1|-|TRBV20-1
CSARWDSRAVF
TGCAGTGCTAGATGGGACTCAAGGGCGGTCTTC
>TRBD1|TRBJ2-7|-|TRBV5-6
CASSYPGQGMGEQYF
TGTGCCAGCAGCTACCCGGGACAGGGGATGGGCGAGCAGTACTTC
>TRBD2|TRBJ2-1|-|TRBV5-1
CASSVLAGEGEQFF
TGCGCCAGCAGCGTACTAGCGGGAGAAGGTGAGCAGTTCTTC
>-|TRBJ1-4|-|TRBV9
CASSPGWGATNEKLFF
TGTGCCAGCAGCCCTGGTTGGGGTGCAACTAATGAAAAACTGTTTTTT
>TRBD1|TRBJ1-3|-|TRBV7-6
CASSQGQILSGNTIYF
TGTGCCAGCAGCCAGGGACAGATCCTCTCTGGAAACACCATATATTTT
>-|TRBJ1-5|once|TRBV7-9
CASSRSGLGGQPQHF
TGTGCCAGCAGCAGATCGGGCCTTGGAGGACAGCCCCAGCATTTT
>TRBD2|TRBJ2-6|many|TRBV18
CASSPLGLAGSSGANVLTF
TGTGCCAGCTCACCCCTGGGACTAGCGGGTTCGTCTGGGGCCAACGTCCTGACTTTC
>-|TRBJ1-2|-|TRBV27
CASSLWGRGGYTF
TGTGCCAGCAGTTTATGGGGGCGCGGGGGCTACACCTTC
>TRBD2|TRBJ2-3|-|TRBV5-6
CASSLGTSGSIFGDTQYF
TGTGCCAGCAGCTTGGGGACTAGCGGGAGTATATTTGGGGATACGCAGTATTTT
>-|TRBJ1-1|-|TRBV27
CASSLSDGKAFF
TGTGCCAGCAGTTTATCGGACGGGAAGGCTTTCTTT
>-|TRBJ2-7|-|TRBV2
CASIKDTSLYEQYF
TGTGCCAGCATAAAAGACACCTCACTCTACGAGCAGTACTTC
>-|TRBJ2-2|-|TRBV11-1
CASSHRAYTGELFF
TGTGCCAGCTCCCACCGGGCCTACACCGGGGAGCTGTTTTTT
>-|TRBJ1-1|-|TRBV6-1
CASSEPGKNTEAFF
TGTGCCAGCAGTGAACCCGGGAAGAACACTGAAGCTTTCTTT
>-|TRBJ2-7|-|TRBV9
CASSVEPGPYEQYF
TGTGCCAGCAGCGTAGAGCCAGGGCCCTACGAGCAGTACTTC
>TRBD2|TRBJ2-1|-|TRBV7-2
CATGQQREVEQFF
TGTGCCACCGGACAGCAGCGGGAGGTTGAGCAGTTCTTC
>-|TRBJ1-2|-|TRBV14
CASSQVQGNPYGYTF
TGTGCCAGCAGCCAAGTTCAAGGCAACCCCTATGGCTACACCTTC
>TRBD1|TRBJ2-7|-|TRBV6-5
CASSRGQHYEQYF
TGTGCCAGCAGCCGGGGACAGCACTACGAGCAGTACTTC
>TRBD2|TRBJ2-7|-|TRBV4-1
CASSPPQTSSFQQYF
TGCGCCAGCAGCCCTCCCCAGACTAGCTCGTTCCAGCAGTACTTC